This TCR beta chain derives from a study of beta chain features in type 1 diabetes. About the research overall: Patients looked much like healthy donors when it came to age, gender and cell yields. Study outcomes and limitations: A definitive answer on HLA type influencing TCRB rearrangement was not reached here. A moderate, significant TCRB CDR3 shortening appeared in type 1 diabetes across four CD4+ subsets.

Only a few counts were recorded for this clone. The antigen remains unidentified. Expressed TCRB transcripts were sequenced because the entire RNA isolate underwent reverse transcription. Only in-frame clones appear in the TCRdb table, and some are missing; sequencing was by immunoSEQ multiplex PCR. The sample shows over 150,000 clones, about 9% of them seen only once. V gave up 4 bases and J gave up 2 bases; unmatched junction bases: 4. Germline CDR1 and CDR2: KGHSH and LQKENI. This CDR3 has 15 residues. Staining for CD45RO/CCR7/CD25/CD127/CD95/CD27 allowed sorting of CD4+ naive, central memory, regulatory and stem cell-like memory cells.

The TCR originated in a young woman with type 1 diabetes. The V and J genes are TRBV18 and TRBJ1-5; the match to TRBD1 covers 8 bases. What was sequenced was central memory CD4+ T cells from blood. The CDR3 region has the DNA TGTGCCAGCTCACTCGGACAGGGCCGCAATCAGCCCCAGCATTTT. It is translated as CASSLGQGRNQPQHF.